The 20 T cell receptor beta chains given below trace back to one sample, sequenced in a study of T cell responses to AZD1222 COVID-19 vaccine. Data came from immunoSEQ multiplex PCR; TCRdb stores just in-frame clones and leaves some out. The top ten clones hold about 4.5% of a sample with 160,000 or so clones, approximately 90% of them seen once. Sequencing was performed on peripheral blood, taken on day 0 of AZD1222 vaccination. The receptors derive from an adult in good health.

The chain joins TRBV30 to TRBJ2-1; 10 positions match TRBD2. The ends lost 2 bases at V and 9 bases at J; junction bases unmatched: 4. The CDR3 runs to 13 residues. From germline, CDR1 is GTSNPN and CDR2 SVGIG (reference sequence). The DNA of the CDR3 is TGTGCCTGGAGTAAGGGACTAGCGAGTGAGCAGTTCTTC. Protein product: CAWSKGLASEQFF.

The chain links TRBV6-5 to TRBJ2-5; 9 bases agree with TRBD2. CDR3 length: 15 amino acids. Germline lookup yields CDR1 MNHEY and CDR2 SVGAGI. The V gene end was trimmed by 3 bases and the J gene end by 1 base; junction bases not matched to a gene: 3. The CDR3 DNA reads as TGTGCCAGCAGTTATCTAGCGGGGTTCCAAGAGACCCAGTACTTC. Protein: CASSYLAGFQETQYF.

The table lists this clone with a count of one. The chain joins TRBV3-1 (or the pseudogene TRBV3-2) to TRBJ2-1, with TRBD2 matching 11 bases. The V gene end was trimmed by 1 base and the J gene end by 4 bases; junction bases not matched to a gene: 6. This CDR3 has 17 amino acids. In germline, CDR1 is LGHDT, CDR2 YNNKEL (reference sequence). CDR3 DNA: TGTGCCAGCAGCCAAGGCCGGCCTAGCGGGAGGTACAATGAGCAGTTCTTC. This encodes CASSQGRPSGRYNEQFF.

The chain uses TRBV10-3 and TRBJ1-1; the match to TRBD1 covers 9 bases. Trimming at V came to 6 bases and at J to 7 bases, leaving 9 bases not matched to a gene. CDR1 ENHRY and CDR2 SYGVKD come from the germline V gene. There are 14 residues in the CDR3. Here the CDR3 DNA reads TGTGCCATCAGGCACCGGGACAGGGTCTTTGAAGCTTTCTTT. This gives the protein CAIRHRDRVFEAFF.

V gene TRBV5-1 combines with J gene TRBJ2-3; 7 nucleotides line up with TRBD2. Germline CDR1 reads SGHRS; CDR2 reads YFSETQ. The CDR3 extends over 19 amino acids. V lost 2 bases to trimming and J lost 5 bases; unmatched junction nucleotides: 20. CDR3 nucleotide sequence: TGCGCCAGCAGCTTTCACGGGCCAGAAGGGGCGGGAGTGGGAGATACGCAGTATTTT. It specifies CASSFHGPEGAGVGDTQYF.

This clone appeared a single time. In DNA, the CDR3 is TGTGCCAGCAGCCAAGACGGGTACTCCTACAATGAGCAGTTCTTC. It is translated as CASSQDGYSYNEQFF. The chain uses TRBV14 and TRBJ2-1, with no clear D. This CDR3 has 15 amino acids. Trimming removed 0 bases at V and 0 bases at J, with 6 bases between. Looked up from germline, CDR1 is SGHDN and CDR2 is FVKESK. Full variable domain (rest looked up from reference TRBV14 and TRBJ2-1): EAGVTQFPSHSVIEKGQTVTLRCDPISGHDNLYWYRRVMGKEIKFLLHFVKESKQDESGMPNNRFLAERTGGTYSTLKVQPAELEDSGVYFCASSQDGYSYNEQFFGPGTRLTVL.

The chain is built from TRBV24-1 and TRBJ2-2; TRBD1 is a possible D gene (6 bases). Germline assignment: CDR1 KGHDR and CDR2 SFDVKD. This CDR3 is built from 15 residues. The V end lost 8 bases, the J end lost 2 bases, and 14 bases lay between the germline ends. In DNA form, the CDR3 reads TGTGCCACCACTACGAACAGGGATAACACCGGGGAGCTGTTTTTT. Residues: CATTTNRDNTGELFF.

This sequence joins TRBV11-2 and TRBJ2-1; D gene ambiguous. V dropped 5 bases and J dropped 4 bases, with 6 bases sitting between them. Germline lookup yields CDR1 SGHAT and CDR2 FQNNGV. The CDR3 runs to 12 residues. The CDR3 loop is CASSNPYNEQFF. DNA for the CDR3: TGTGCCAGCAGCAACCCATACAATGAGCAGTTCTTC.

This chain joins TRBV10-3 and TRBJ2-7, with D tentatively TRBD1 or TRBD2 (6 bases each). V dropped 6 bases and J dropped 1 base, with 10 bases sitting between them. The germline V gene has CDR1 ENHRY and CDR2 SYGVKD. CDR3 length: 13 amino acids. CDR3 DNA sequence: TGTGCCATCAGCGGGGGCAGGTCCTACGAGCAGTACTTC. Amino acid sequence: CAISGGRSYEQYF.

This clone appeared once. V is TRBV19 and J is TRBJ1-5; D is perhaps TRBD1 (5 bases). V shed 5 bases and J shed 0 bases, with 17 bases lying between them. Germline loops: CDR1 LNHDA, CDR2 SQIVND (reference sequence). The CDR3 sequence is 17 residues long. The CDR3 is CASSWAQGKYSNQPQHF. In DNA, the CDR3 is TGTGCCAGTAGTTGGGCTCAGGGAAAATATAGCAATCAGCCCCAGCATTTT.

The chain employs TRBV12-3 or TRBV12-4 and TRBJ2-1; D is ambiguous. V dropped 5 bases and J dropped 15 bases, with 14 bases sitting between them. CDR3 length: 11 amino acids. The CDR3 here is CASSLRYGLFF. CDR3 nucleotides: TGTGCCAGCAGTCTCCGGTACGGTTTGTTCTTC.

This clone was found a few times. The rearrangement uses TRBV7-9 and TRBJ2-7, with a possible D match to TRBD1 (6 bases). Germline V lookup: CDR1 SEHNR, CDR2 FQNEAQ (reference sequence). The CDR3 extends over 16 amino acids. V was cut by 1 base and J by 6 bases, with 19 bases left in between. CDR3 bases: TGTGCCAGCAGCTTAGACTCCGGGACATCTGCTTGCGAGCAGTACTTC. Amino acid sequence: CASSLDSGTSACEQYF. The variable domain in full, with the rest retrieved from reference TRBV7-9 and TRBJ2-7, is DTGVSQNPRHKITKRGQNVTFRCDPISEHNRLYWYRQTLGQGPEFLTYFQNEAQLEKSRLLSDRFSAERPKGSFSTLEIQRTEQGDSAMYLCASSLDSGTSACEQYFGPGTRLTVT.

The rearrangement joins TRBV28 to TRBJ2-7; the D is unclear. Trimming removed 3 bases at V and 0 bases at J, with 6 bases between. This CDR3 is 13 amino acids long. Germline CDR1 is MDHEN and CDR2 is SYDVKM. CDR3 in amino acids: CASSFTNSYEQYF. CDR3 DNA: TGTGCCAGCAGTTTCACGAACTCCTACGAGCAGTACTTC.

This chain links TRBV11-2 with TRBJ2-1, with 7 bases lining up with TRBD1. V lost 3 bases and J lost 4; bases outside the gene matches: 3. Germline CDR1 is SGHAT and CDR2 is FQNNGV. This CDR3 spans 14 amino acids. CDR3 sequence: CASSFGTAYNEQFF. DNA for the CDR3: TGTGCCAGCAGCTTCGGGACAGCATACAATGAGCAGTTCTTC.

DNA of the CDR3: TGTGCCAGCAGCTCCCCAGGGACTAGCAATGAGCAGTTCTTC. Protein product: CASSSPGTSNEQFF. The chain joins TRBV11-2 to TRBJ2-1, with 8 bases matching TRBD2. The length of the CDR3 is 14 residues. Per the germline V gene, CDR1 is SGHAT and CDR2 is FQNNGV. Trimming at V came to 4 bases and at J to 6 bases, leaving 5 bases not matched to a gene.

The chain carries TRBV2 and TRBJ2-2, with D perhaps matching TRBD1 (8 bases). This CDR3 spans 14 amino acids. The germline gives CDR1 SNHLY, CDR2 FYNNEI. Trimming left V 6 bases short and J 6 bases short, with 14 bases between. The CDR3 sequence: CASRQGGTSGELFF. CDR3 DNA: TGTGCCAGCAGACAGGGGGGGACATCCGGGGAGCTGTTTTTT. Drawing the rest from reference TRBV2 and TRBJ2-2, the complete variable domain is EPEVTQTPSHQVTQMGQEVILRCVPISNHLYFYWYRQILGQKVEFLVSFYNNEISEKSEIFDDQFSVERPDGSNFTLKIRSTKLEDSAMYFCASRQGGTSGELFFGEGSRLTVL.

A remark on this clone: The conserved final phenylalanine or tryptophan is absent from the CDR3, which likely points to a read error. The limits of the CDR3 on the DNA are not certain, so only TCRdb's listed CDR3 is given. The chain employs TRBV28 and TRBJ2-7; TRBD2, the table's D call, lacks a check against the DNA. The CDR3 numbers 8 amino acids, ends counted. From germline, CDR1 is MDHEN and CDR2 SYDVKM. The CDR3 loop is CASSPTAA.

The genes are TRBV4-1 and TRBJ1-5; D not resolved. Trimming removed 1 base at V and 7 bases at J, with 23 bases between. Germline loops: CDR1 MGHRA, CDR2 YSYEKL. The CDR3 is made up of 18 amino acids. CDR3 residues: CASSQGATARPGRQPQHF. The CDR3 nucleotides read TGCGCCAGCAGCCAAGGGGCTACCGCGCGGCCGGGTAGGCAGCCCCAGCATTTT.

The chain couples TRBV5-4 to TRBJ2-5; D uncertain. The CDR3 runs 13 residues. V lost 7 bases and J lost 1, with 11 bases in between. The germline V gene has CDR1 SGHNT and CDR2 YYREEE (reference sequence). The DNA of the CDR3 is TGTGCCAGCCGCGGCAATCCCCAAGAGACCCAGTACTTC. Translating it yields CASRGNPQETQYF.

This clone was counted a single time. The chain is built from TRBV6-2 or TRBV6-3 and TRBJ2-7, with D unclear. The CDR3 totals 14 residues. Trimming took 2 bases from V and 4 from J, leaving 12 bases between them. Germline V gene sequence: CDR1 MNHEY, CDR2 SVGEGT. The CDR3 reads CASSYSAEVYEQYF. For the CDR3, the DNA is TGTGCCAGCAGTTACAGCGCGGAAGTATACGAGCAGTACTTC.